The T cell receptor (beta chain) under discussion was sequenced for a study of CD8 T cells in Susac syndrome (dated by TCRdb to between 2018 and 2021). About the study as a whole: Repertoire sequencing was used to test whether CD8+ T cell activation and differentiation in Susac syndrome was antigen driven. The clonality of the CD8+ T cell repertoire was compared across around twelve healthy donors, some 14 Susac syndrome patients and about 16 multiple sclerosis patients. The paper as a whole reports these results and caveats: The number of individuals in the TCR sequencing and HLA analysis was recognized as being relatively small.

Peripheral blood CD8+ and CD4+ T cells from healthy donors, Susac syndrome patients and multiple sclerosis patients were profiled using high-throughput TCR beta sequencing. Multiple sclerosis controls were treatment-naive patients with stable or active relapsing-remitting disease fulfilling revised McDonald criteria. Bulk CD8+ and CD4+ T cells were purified by magnetic negative isolation, while CD8+ TEMRA cells were enriched using FACS. Blood was drawn into EDTA tubes, processed within 24 hours, and PBMCs were isolated by density gradient centrifugation. PBMCs intended for TCR sequencing were cryopreserved in liquid nitrogen and thawed later in a water bath at 37 degrees C. Purity of sorted or isolated CD4+, CD8+ and CD8+ TEMRA cells was at least 90%. RNA was extracted using the RNeasy kit, and about 0.45 to 1 microgram was reverse transcribed with random hexamers. The immunoSEQ multiplex PCR assay, covering 54 Vbeta and 13 Jbeta segments, was used to amplify TCR beta CDR3 regions. PCR amplification bias was corrected by using a synthetic template baseline for primer optimization and computational correction. In the paper's pipeline: Reads were annotated to V, D and J genes per IMGT and analyzed with immunoSEQ Analyzer, keeping only productive sequences. Clonality was calculated as one minus the Shannon entropy normalized by log2 of the number of productive unique sequences. Public and private clones were assessed among the 100 most prevalent clones of each patient and control. A clone was defined as Susac-specific if it was absent from the healthy and MS cohorts, from around 960 published viral clones and from other ImmuneACCESS disease sequences. TCRdb itself trimmed the public reads at Q25 with fastp, ran MiXCR and retained productive beta chains. Merged by CDR3 protein, the rows form single entries marked with the most common genes and DNA. For this entry, the V and J calls and clone size follow TCRdb and not the study's own pipeline. The sample profile shows 100,000 to 150,000 distinct CDR3 sequences; 80% to 85% of them were found once. The ten biggest clones cover roughly 0.53% of the sample.

This clonotype showed up just once. Its cognate antigen has yet to be identified. No per-base quality is available; no much larger clone lies one base away. A single read makes a weak case. Germline trimming amounts to 5 bases on V and 6 bases on J, with 13 as the count of junction bases outside the gene matches. CDR1 MNHNS and CDR2 SASEGT are derived from the germline V gene. CDR3 length: 16 amino acids, cysteine to phenylalanine. Of the read, only the CDR3 DNA is kept; its 48 bases are in frame from base 1. This clonotype was obtained from a human donor with multiple sclerosis. Material for sequencing was CD8+ T cells from PBMCs. This chain joins TRBV6-1 to TRBJ2-7; TRBD2 fits 10 bases in the junction. The encoded CDR3 is CASSPSSGGSYVEQYF. The nucleotide sequence reads as follows: TGTGCCAGCAGTCCTTCTAGCGGGGGCTCCTACGTCGAGCAGTACTTC.